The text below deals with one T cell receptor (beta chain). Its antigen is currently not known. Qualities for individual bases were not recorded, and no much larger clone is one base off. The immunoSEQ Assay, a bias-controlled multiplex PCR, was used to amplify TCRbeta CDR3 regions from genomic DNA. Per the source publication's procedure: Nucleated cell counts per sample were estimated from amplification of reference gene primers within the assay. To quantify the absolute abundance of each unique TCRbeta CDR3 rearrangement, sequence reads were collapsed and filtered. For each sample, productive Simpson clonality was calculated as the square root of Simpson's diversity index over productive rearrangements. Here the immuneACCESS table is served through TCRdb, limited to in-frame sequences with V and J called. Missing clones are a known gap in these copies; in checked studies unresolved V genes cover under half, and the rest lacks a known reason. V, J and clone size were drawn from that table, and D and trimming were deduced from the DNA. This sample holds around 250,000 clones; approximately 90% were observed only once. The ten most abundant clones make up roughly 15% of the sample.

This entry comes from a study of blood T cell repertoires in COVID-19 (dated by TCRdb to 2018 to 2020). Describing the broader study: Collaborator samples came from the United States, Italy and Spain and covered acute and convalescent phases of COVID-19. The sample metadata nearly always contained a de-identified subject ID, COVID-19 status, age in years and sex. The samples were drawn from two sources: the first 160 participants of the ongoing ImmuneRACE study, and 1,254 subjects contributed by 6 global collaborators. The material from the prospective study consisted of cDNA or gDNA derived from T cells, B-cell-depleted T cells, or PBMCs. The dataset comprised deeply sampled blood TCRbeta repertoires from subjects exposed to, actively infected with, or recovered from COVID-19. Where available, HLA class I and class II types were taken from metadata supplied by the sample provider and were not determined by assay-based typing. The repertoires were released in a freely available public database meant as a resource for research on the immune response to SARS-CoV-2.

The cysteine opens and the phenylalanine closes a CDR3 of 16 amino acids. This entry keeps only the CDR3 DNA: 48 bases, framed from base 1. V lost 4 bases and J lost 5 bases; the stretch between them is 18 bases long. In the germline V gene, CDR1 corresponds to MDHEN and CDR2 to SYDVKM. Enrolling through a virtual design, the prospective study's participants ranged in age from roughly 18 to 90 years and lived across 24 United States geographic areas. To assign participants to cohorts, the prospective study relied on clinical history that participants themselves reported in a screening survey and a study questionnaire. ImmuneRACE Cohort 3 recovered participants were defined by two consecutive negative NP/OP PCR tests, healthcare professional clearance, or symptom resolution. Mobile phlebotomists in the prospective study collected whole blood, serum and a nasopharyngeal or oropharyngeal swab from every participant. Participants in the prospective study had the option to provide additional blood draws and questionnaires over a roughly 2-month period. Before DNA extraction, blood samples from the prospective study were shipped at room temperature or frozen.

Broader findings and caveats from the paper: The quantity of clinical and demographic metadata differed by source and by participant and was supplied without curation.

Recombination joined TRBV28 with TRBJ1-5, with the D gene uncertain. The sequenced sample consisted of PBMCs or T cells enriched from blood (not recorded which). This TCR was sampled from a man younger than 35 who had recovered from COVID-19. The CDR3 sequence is CASSSRMGRPYQPQHF. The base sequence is TGTGCCAGCAGTTCCAGGATGGGCAGACCGTATCAGCCCCAGCATTTT.